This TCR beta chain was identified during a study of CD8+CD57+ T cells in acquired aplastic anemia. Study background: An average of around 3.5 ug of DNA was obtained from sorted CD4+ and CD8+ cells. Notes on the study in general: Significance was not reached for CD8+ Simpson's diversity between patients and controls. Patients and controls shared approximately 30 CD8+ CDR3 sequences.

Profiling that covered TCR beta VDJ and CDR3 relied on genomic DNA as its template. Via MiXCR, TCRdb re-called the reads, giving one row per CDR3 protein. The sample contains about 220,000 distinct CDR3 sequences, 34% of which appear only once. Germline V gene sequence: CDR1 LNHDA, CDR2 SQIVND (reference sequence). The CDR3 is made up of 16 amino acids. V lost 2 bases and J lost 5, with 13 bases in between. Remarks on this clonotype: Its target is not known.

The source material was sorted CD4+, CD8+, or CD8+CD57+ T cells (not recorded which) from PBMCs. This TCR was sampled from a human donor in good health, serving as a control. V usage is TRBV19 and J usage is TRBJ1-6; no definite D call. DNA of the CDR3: TGTGCCAGTAGTATAAAGGGAATTGGAAATAATTCACCCCTCCACTTT. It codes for CASSIKGIGNNSPLHF.